This TCR beta chain is from a study of T cell repertoires in cytomegalovirus infection. About the study: The authors used CMV epitopes that were HLA-C-restricted (recently identified) and HLA-B-restricted (well studied). Based on public TCR beta signatures, there were indications of CMV infection and of a matching HLA type. Points from the study as a whole: The ex vivo response was dominated by HLA-C-restricted CMV-specific TCR beta clonotypes.

The V gene end was trimmed by 0 bases and the J gene end by 2 bases; junction bases not matched to a gene: 7. Germline values: CDR1 LGHNA, CDR2 YSLEER. This CDR3 spans 17 amino acids. Using its own MiXCR run on the reads, TCRdb lists one record per CDR3 protein. Among around 900,000 distinct CDR3 sequences listed, about a third were seen once. This clonotype has just a few counts. The antigen remains unidentified. V usage is TRBV4-3 and J usage is TRBJ2-4; 7 positions agree with TRBD1. The origin of this receptor is a human donor in good health (CMV status not recorded). Some clones in this sample may be carry-over from other donors' samples. Sequenced material: cultured CD8+ T cells from PBMCs, taken from culture after CMV antigen stimulation. The CDR3 spells CASSQDLGQTPKNIQYF. CDR3 DNA: TGCGCCAGCAGCCAAGACCTGGGACAGACACCCAAAAACATTCAGTACTTC.